The clone carrying this T cell receptor (beta chain) was counted many times. Patients chosen for sequencing had CD8+CD57+ cells that had expanded, as shown by flow cytometry. Patients uniformly had severe acquired aplastic anemia. The data were taken from a study of CD8+CD57+ T cells in acquired aplastic anemia. Whole-study context: DNA per sorted CD4+ or CD8+ sample ranged 0.2 to 27.4 ug, averaging about 2.9 ug.

TCR beta VDJ and CDR3 profiling used genomic DNA as template. Using its own MiXCR run on the reads, TCRdb lists one record per CDR3 protein. The sample lists approximately 150,000 distinct CDR3 sequences; 47% were seen once. The TCR sequence derives from a human donor with aplastic anemia. Sequenced input: sorted CD4+, CD8+, or CD8+CD57+ T cells (not recorded which) from PBMCs.

The CDR3 loop reads CSARTGDNQPQHF. DNA for the CDR3: TGCAGTGCCCGGACGGGGGACAATCAGCCCCAGCATTTT. The chain is built from TRBV20-1 and TRBJ1-5, with D possibly matching TRBD1 (5 bases). Trimming left V 6 bases short and J 3 bases short, with 12 bases between. This CDR3 is 13 amino acids long. Per the germline V gene, CDR1 is DFQATT and CDR2 is SNEGSKA (reference sequence).